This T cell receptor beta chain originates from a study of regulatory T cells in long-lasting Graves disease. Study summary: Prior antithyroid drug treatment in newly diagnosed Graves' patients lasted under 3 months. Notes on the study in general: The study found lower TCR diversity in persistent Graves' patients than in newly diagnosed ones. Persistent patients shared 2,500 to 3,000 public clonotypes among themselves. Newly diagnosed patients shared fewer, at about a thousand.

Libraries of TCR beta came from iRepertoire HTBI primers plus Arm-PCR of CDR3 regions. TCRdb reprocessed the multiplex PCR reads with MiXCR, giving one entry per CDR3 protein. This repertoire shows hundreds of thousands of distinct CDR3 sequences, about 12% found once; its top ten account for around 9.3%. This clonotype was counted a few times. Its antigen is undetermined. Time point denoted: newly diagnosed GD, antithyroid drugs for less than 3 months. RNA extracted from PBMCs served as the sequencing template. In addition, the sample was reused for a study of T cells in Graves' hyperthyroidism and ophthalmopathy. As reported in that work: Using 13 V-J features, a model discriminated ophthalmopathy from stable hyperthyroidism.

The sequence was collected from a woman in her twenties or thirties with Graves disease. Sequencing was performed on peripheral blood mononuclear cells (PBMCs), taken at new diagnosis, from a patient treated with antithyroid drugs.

The CDR3 region is CASSWLGGFSGETQYF. The CDR3, as DNA: TGTGCCAGCAGTTGGCTCGGGGGCTTTTCTGGGGAGACCCAGTACTTC. V gene TRBV6-2 or TRBV6-3 combines with J gene TRBJ2-5; D may match TRBD1 or TRBD2 (6 bases each). Germline CDR1 is MNHEY and CDR2 is SVGEGT. The V gene lost 4 bases and the J gene lost 5 bases, with 20 bases spanning the gap. CDR3 length: 16 amino acids.